The 23 T cell receptor beta chains in this list originate from one sample, sequenced in a study of T-cell reconstitution after alpha-beta-depleted transplantation in children. Unique molecular identifiers featured in how the TCRbeta library was prepared. TCRdb used MiXCR to reprocess the PCR reads, holding one entry per CDR3 protein. There are approximately 490,000 distinct CDR3 sequences in the sample; around an eighth occur only once, and about 5% lies in the top ten. Sequences were derived from PBMCs from the stem cell graft donor, sampled from the stem cell graft. These TCRs come from a human donor who donated a stem cell graft to a child with combined immunodeficiency.

Many counts were recorded for this clonotype. This chain links TRBV29-1 with TRBJ2-3; TRBD1 matches 10 bases. The germline CDR1 and CDR2 sequences are SQVTM and ANQGSEA. This CDR3 contains 14 residues. V was pared by 6 bases and J by 6 bases, with 9 bases of the junction left unmatched. Written as DNA, the CDR3 is TGCAGCGTCCTCCGGGACAGGGGATTTGATACGCAGTATTTT. Protein product: CSVLRDRGFDTQYF.

This clonotype showed up just a few times. The chain has TRBV12-3 or TRBV12-4 and TRBJ1-5; the D gene is possibly TRBD1 (5 bases). V shed 1 base and J shed 6 bases, with 10 bases lying between them. This CDR3 is built from 14 residues. The CDR3 DNA sequence: TGTGCCAGCAGTTTAGAGGGGTTCGGTCAGCCCCAGCATTTT. Translated, it gives CASSLEGFGQPQHF.

V is TRBV3-1 and J is TRBJ2-3, with D perhaps given as TRBD1 or TRBD2 (5 bases each). Per germline, CDR1 LGHDT and CDR2 YNNKEL (reference sequence). This CDR3 comprises 11 residues. V was cut by 5 bases and J by 12 bases, with 12 bases left in between. The CDR3 protein is CASSGTTNQYF. The CDR3 coding sequence is TGTGCCAGCAGCGGGACCACCAATCAGTATTTT.

The J gene is TRBJ2-1, the V gene TRBV20-1, with 11 bases lining up with TRBD2. Germline V gene lookup returns CDR1 DFQATT and CDR2 SNEGSKA (reference sequence). Trimming at V came to 6 bases and at J to 9 bases, leaving 10 bases not matched to a gene. The CDR3 covers 14 residues. Here the CDR3 reads CSAPRSGGASEQFF. The CDR3 region has the DNA TGCAGTGCCCCACGTAGCGGGGGGGCCTCTGAGCAGTTCTTC.

This clonotype has just a few counts. This chain connects TRBV12-3 or TRBV12-4 to TRBJ2-1; TRBD2 agrees at 7 bases. The CDR3 totals 16 residues. V lost 5 bases, J lost 1 base, and 8 bases stayed unmatched. This CDR3 is CASSGPGRISYNEQFF. The CDR3 nucleotides are TGTGCCAGCAGTGGACCCGGGAGGATATCCTACAATGAGCAGTTCTTC.

This clonotype was seen ten or more times. Here the CDR3 reads CASSFEQERNTEAFF. CDR3 DNA sequence: TGTGCCAGCAGTTTCGAACAGGAAAGGAACACTGAAGCTTTCTTT. The V and J genes are TRBV12-3 or TRBV12-4 and TRBJ1-1; perhaps TRBD1 as D (5 bases). Trimming took 3 bases from V and 1 from J, leaving 12 bases between them. The CDR3 length is 15 residues.

The rearrangement uses TRBV12-3 or TRBV12-4 and TRBJ2-3, with 8 nucleotides matching TRBD2. V lost 5 bases, J lost 0 bases, and 10 bases stayed unmatched. There are 17 residues in the CDR3. The CDR3 spells CASSQGESGSSTDTQYF. In DNA form, the CDR3 reads TGTGCCAGCAGTCAGGGAGAAAGCGGGAGCAGCACAGATACGCAGTATTTT.

This clonotype was seen more than once but under ten times. This chain connects TRBV20-1 to TRBJ2-7; D might be TRBD2 (5 bases). The V and J ends lost 5 bases and 5 bases respectively, with 25 bases between them. CDR1 DFQATT and CDR2 SNEGSKA come from the germline V gene (reference sequence). The CDR3 totals 16 residues. The CDR3 nucleotides are TGCAGTGCTGCCCCTAGAGGGAAAAGCTCTCTGCACGAGCAGTACTTC. Its translation is CSAAPRGKSSLHEQYF.

This clonotype was observed many times. The rearrangement uses TRBV12-3 or TRBV12-4 and TRBJ2-5; D gene unclear. The germline V and J ends were trimmed by 6 bases and 5 bases, with 10 bases remaining between them. This CDR3 comprises 12 residues. CDR3 sequence reads: CASRSRMETQYF. DNA for the CDR3: TGTGCCAGCAGATCCCGTATGGAGACCCAGTACTTC.

In nucleotides, the CDR3 is TGTGCCAGCAGTCCCAGGTGGACCCAGTACTTC. Translating it yields CASSPRWTQYF. V is TRBV6-2 or TRBV6-3 and J is TRBJ2-5; D uncertain. This CDR3 spans 11 amino acids. V dropped 5 bases and J dropped 7 bases, with 8 bases sitting between them. Germline V gene lookup returns CDR1 MNHEY and CDR2 SVGEGT.

At least ten counts were recorded for this clonotype. The chain joins TRBV20-1 to TRBJ2-3; possible D gene TRBD2, 6 bases. Germline V CDR1 and CDR2: DFQATT, SNEGSKA (reference sequence). The germline V and J ends were trimmed by 3 bases and 0 bases, with 13 bases remaining between them. CDR3 length: 15 amino acids. CDR3 DNA sequence: TGCAGTGCTAGCTCGTTGCGGGGAAGCACAGATACGCAGTATTTT. It encodes CSASSLRGSTDTQYF.

This clonotype was detected a few times. The chain links TRBV7-9 to TRBJ2-1; TRBD2 matches 10 bases. The J segment lost 6 bases and the V segment lost 5 bases, leaving 13 bases of the junction unmatched. Per the germline V gene, CDR1 is SEHNR and CDR2 is FQNEAQ (reference sequence). CDR3 length: 17 residues. In nucleotides, the CDR3 is TGTGCCAGCAGCACCAACCGGGCGGGACTAGCGCGCAATGAGCAGTTCTTC. Translating it yields CASSTNRAGLARNEQFF.

This rearrangement joins TRBV4-3 to TRBJ2-7; 7 positions agree with TRBD1. Trimming took 0 bases from V and 3 from J; bases not matched to a gene: 8. CDR1 and CDR2 from the germline V gene are LGHNA and YSLEER. This CDR3 has 16 amino acids. As DNA, the CDR3 is TGCGCCAGCAGCCAAGATTGGGGGACAGCCAGCTACGAGCAGTACTTC. This gives the protein CASSQDWGTASYEQYF.

This clonotype has only a few counts. This chain links TRBV13 with TRBJ1-3, with 8 bases matching TRBD1. V was clipped by 6 bases and J by 6 bases; unmatched bases: 7. The CDR3 length is 14 residues. CDR1 is PRHDT, CDR2 FYEKMQ, per germline (reference sequence). CDR3 nucleotide sequence: TGTGCCAGCAGGATCGGGACAGGTATAAACACCATATATTTT. Translated: CASRIGTGINTIYF.

This chain links TRBV15 with TRBJ2-3, with D perhaps matching TRBD1 or TRBD2 (5 bases each). The CDR3 contains 18 residues. The V gene lost 0 bases and the J gene lost 2 bases, with 18 bases spanning the gap. Per the germline V gene, CDR1 is LNHNV and CDR2 is YYDKDF (reference sequence). Here the CDR3 DNA reads TGTGCCACCAGCAGAGAGCCGGACTCCGAGGGGCTCACAGATACGCAGTATTTT. Its protein is CATSREPDSEGLTDTQYF.

This clonotype was counted a few times. The chain uses TRBV20-1 and TRBJ1-1; 10 nucleotides align to TRBD1. The CDR3 is made up of 13 amino acids. Germline CDR1 is DFQATT and CDR2 is SNEGSKA (reference sequence). The V and J ends lost 4 bases and 5 bases, in that order; junction bases with no gene match: 4. DNA of the CDR3: TGCAGTGCTAAGACAGGGGGCAAAACTGAAGCTTTCTTT. It specifies CSAKTGGKTEAFF.

There are many counts of this clonotype. The chain carries TRBV2 and TRBJ2-7; TRBD1 agrees at 9 bases. With 1 base clipped from V and 5 bases from J, the junction kept 6 bases outside the gene matches. The CDR3 length is 15 residues. The germline gives CDR1 SNHLY, CDR2 FYNNEI. The CDR3 DNA sequence: TGTGCCAGCAGTGAAGAGGGACAGGGTATCGACGAGCAGTACTTC. Protein: CASSEEGQGIDEQYF.

The gene calls are TRBV20-1 and TRBJ2-2, with D possibly TRBD2 on 6 matching bases. There are 14 residues in the CDR3. Per germline, CDR1 DFQATT and CDR2 SNEGSKA (reference sequence). Trimming stripped 6 bases from V and 7 bases from J, with 18 bases between. The CDR3 sequence: CSARGYAGIGELFF. CDR3 nucleotides: TGCAGTGCCCGGGGGTACGCTGGTATCGGGGAGCTGTTTTTT.

This chain connects TRBV20-1 to TRBJ1-1; D ambiguous. The V end was cut by 4 bases, the J end by 1 base, with 19 bases between. The CDR3 has 16 residues. In germline, CDR1 is DFQATT, CDR2 SNEGSKA (reference sequence). CDR3 nucleotides: TGCAGTGCTACCCCCATAGTAAGAGAGGGGAACACTGAAGCTTTCTTT. It codes for CSATPIVREGNTEAFF.

The chain couples TRBV27 to TRBJ2-7, with D perhaps matching TRBD2 (5 bases). The length of the CDR3 is 14 residues. Trimming cost V 8 bases and J 0 bases, with 14 bases left between them. CDR1 is MNHEY and CDR2 is SMNVEV in the germline V gene (reference sequence). The CDR3 here is CASGLGITSYEQYF. CDR3 sequence (DNA): TGTGCCAGCGGACTGGGGATAACCTCCTACGAGCAGTACTTC.

This clonotype appeared a few times. The chain joins TRBV7-3 to TRBJ2-1; TRBD1 matches 9 bases. Germline trimming cut 5 bases from V and 3 bases from J; bases unmatched to any gene: 14. Germline V gene data show CDR1 as SGHTA and CDR2 as FQGTGA. The length of the CDR3 is 18 residues. The CDR3 sequence is CASSRVNYPGQGYNEQFF. CDR3 coding DNA: TGTGCCAGCAGCCGAGTCAATTATCCGGGACAGGGCTACAATGAGCAGTTCTTC.

The chain has TRBV11-2 and TRBJ2-7, with D hard to call. The CDR3 is made up of 14 amino acids. Trimming removed 5 bases from V and 2 bases from J, with 13 bases in between. Per germline, CDR1 SGHAT and CDR2 FQNNGV. DNA of the CDR3: TGTGCCAGCAGCCGGTGGGCGTCACCCTACGAGCAGTACTTC. This gives the protein CASSRWASPYEQYF.

The chain couples TRBV7-2 to TRBJ2-7; TRBD1 or TRBD2 may be the D gene (5 bases each). Germline V gene data show CDR1 as SGHTA and CDR2 as FQGNSA. This CDR3 spans 13 amino acids. Trimming pared 5 bases from V and 6 bases from J, leaving 14 bases between. CDR3 coding DNA: TGTGCCAGCAGCCCACGGACGGGGCGCGAGCAGTACTTC. Translation gives CASSPRTGREQYF.